Listed here is a single T cell receptor beta chain. V dropped 0 bases and J dropped 3; count of bases not matched to a gene: 3. The CDR3 is 15 amino acids. From germline, CDR1 is ENHRY and CDR2 SYGVKD. As handled by the study authors: Amplification with reference gene primers provided the estimates of nucleated cell counts. TCRdb keeps only in-frame clones here, not all; method: immunoSEQ multiplex PCR. D and trimming come from the DNA, and the V and J calls and clone size come from that table. Of fewer than 110,000 clones in the sample, 85% to 95% were seen once. This entry comes from a study of blood T cell repertoires in COVID-19. In the study overall: PBMCs, B-cell-depleted T cells, or T cells were the source of the cDNA or gDNA that made up the material.

The chain is built from TRBV10-3 and TRBJ2-3, with 7 bases that match TRBD1. The origin of this receptor is a man aged 50-59 years with active COVID-19. Material: peripheral blood. The CDR3 here is CAISESFRGTDTQYF. The CDR3 DNA reads as TGTGCCATCAGTGAGTCGTTCAGGGGGACAGATACGCAGTATTTT.